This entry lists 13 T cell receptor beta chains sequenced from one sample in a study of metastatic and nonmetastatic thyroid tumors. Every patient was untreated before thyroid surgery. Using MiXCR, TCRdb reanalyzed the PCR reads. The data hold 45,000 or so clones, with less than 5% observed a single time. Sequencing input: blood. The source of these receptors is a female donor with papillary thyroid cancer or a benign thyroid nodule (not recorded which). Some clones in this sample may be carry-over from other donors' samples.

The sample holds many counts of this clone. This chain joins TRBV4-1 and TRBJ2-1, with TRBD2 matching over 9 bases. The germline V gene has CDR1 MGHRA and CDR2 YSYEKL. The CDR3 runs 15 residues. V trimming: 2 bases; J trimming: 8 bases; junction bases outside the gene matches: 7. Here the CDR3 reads CASSQIAGDGHEQFF. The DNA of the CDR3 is TGCGCCAGCAGCCAAATAGCGGGAGATGGGCATGAGCAGTTCTTC.

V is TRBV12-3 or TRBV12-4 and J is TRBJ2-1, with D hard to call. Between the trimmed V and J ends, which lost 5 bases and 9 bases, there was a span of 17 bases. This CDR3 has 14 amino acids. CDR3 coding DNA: TGTGCCAGCAGTAACGCCCGCCTAGTTGCTGAGCAGTTCTTC. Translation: CASSNARLVAEQFF.

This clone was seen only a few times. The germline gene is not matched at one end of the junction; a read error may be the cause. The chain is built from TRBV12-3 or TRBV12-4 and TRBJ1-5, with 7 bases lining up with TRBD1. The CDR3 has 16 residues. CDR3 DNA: TGTGTCAGCAGCCGACGACAGGGCTATAGAAATCAGCCCCAGCATTTT. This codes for CVSSRRQGYRNQPQHF.

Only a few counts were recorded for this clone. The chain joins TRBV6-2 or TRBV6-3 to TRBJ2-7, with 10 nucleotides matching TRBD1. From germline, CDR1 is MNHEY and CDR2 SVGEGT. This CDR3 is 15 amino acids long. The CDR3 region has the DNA TGTGCTATCATTACCGGACAGGGGGGTCGTGAGGAGCAGTACTTC. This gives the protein CAIITGQGGREEQYF.

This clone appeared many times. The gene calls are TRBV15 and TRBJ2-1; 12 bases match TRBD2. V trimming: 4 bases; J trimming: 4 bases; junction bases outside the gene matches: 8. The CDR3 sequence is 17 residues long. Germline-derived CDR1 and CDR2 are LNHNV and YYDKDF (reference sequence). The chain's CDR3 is CATSTLGLAGTYNEQFF. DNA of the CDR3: TGTGCCACCAGCACCCTAGGACTAGCGGGAACTTACAATGAGCAGTTCTTC.

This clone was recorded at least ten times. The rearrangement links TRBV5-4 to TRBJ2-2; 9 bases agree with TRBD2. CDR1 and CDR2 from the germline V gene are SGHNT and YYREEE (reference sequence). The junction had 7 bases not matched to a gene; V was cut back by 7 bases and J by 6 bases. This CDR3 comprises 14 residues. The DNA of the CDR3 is TGTGCCAGCTCCGGGGTAGCGGGAGCCGGGGAGCTGTTTTTT. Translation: CASSGVAGAGELFF.

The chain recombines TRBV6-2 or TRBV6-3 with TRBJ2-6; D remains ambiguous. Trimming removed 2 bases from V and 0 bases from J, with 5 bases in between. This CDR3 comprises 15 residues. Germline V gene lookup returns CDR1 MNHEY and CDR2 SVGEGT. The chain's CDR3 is CASSYDNSGANVLTF. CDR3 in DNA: TGTGCCAGCAGTTACGACAACTCTGGGGCCAACGTCCTGACTTTC.

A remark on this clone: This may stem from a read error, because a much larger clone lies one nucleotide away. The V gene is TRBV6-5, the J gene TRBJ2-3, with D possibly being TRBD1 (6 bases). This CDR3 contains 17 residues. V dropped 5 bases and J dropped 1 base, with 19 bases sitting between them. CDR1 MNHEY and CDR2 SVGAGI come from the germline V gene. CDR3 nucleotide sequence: TGTGCCAGCAGTACTACCTTCGGGGACAAGGGCACAGATACGCAGTATTTT. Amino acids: CASSTTFGDKGTDTQYF.

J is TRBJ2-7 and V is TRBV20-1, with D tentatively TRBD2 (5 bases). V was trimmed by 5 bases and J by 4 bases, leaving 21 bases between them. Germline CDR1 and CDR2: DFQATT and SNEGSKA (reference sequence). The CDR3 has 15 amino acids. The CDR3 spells CSAQTFGGGSYEQYF. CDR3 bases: TGCAGTGCTCAGACCTTTGGCGGAGGAAGTTACGAGCAGTACTTC.

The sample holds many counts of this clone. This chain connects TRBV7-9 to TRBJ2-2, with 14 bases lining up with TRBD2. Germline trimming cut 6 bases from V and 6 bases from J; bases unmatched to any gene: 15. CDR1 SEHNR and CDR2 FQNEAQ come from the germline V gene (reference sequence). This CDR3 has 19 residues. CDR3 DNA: TGTGCCAGCAGAACCGCTGGGACTAGCGGGAGAGGAGGGGCCGGGGAGCTGTTTTTT. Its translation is CASRTAGTSGRGGAGELFF.

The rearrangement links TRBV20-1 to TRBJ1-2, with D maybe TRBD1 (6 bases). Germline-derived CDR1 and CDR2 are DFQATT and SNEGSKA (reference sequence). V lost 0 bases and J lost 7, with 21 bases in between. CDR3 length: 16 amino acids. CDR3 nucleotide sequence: TGCAGTGCTAGAGATCAGGCACAGGGCGTGGTGGGTGGCTACACCTTC. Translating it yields CSARDQAQGVVGGYTF.

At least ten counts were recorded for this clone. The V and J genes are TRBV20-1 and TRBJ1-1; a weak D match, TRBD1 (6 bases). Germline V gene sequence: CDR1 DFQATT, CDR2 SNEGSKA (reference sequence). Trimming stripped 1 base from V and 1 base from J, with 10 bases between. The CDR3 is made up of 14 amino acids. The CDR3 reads CSARGGGGNTEAFF. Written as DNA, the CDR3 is TGCAGTGCTAGAGGAGGAGGGGGGAACACTGAAGCTTTCTTT.

Here the CDR3 reads CASGQGRRNYGYTF. CDR3 nucleotides: TGTGCCAGTGGACAGGGAAGGAGGAACTATGGCTACACCTTC. This rearrangement joins TRBV19 to TRBJ1-2, with 8 positions matching TRBD1. From germline, CDR1 is LNHDA and CDR2 SQIVND (reference sequence). The ends lost 8 bases at V and 2 bases at J; junction bases unmatched: 7. The CDR3 covers 14 residues.